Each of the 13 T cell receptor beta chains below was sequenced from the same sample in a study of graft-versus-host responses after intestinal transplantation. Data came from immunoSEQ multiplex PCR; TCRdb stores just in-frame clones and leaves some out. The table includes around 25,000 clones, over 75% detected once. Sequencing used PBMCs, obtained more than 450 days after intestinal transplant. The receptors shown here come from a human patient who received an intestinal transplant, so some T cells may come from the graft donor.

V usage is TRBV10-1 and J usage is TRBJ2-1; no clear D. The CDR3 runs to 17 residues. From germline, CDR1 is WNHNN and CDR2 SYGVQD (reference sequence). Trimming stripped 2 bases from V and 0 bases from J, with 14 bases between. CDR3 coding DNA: TGCGCCAGCAGTGAGCATCTAACTGCCAGCTCCTACAATGAGCAGTTCTTC. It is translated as CASSEHLTASSYNEQFF.

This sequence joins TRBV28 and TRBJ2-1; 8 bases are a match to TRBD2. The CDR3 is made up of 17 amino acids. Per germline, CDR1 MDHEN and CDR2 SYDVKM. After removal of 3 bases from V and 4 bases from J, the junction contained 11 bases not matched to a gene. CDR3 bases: TGTGCCAGCAGTTTGGGGGTTACTAGCGGTCCGTACAATGAGCAGTTCTTC. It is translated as CASSLGVTSGPYNEQFF. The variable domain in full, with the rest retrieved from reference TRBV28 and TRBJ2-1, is DVKVTQSSRYLVKRTGEKVFLECVQDMDHENMFWYRQDPGLGLRLIYFSYDVKMKEKGDIPEGYSVSREKKERFSLILESASTNQTSMYLCASSLGVTSGPYNEQFFGPGTRLTVL.

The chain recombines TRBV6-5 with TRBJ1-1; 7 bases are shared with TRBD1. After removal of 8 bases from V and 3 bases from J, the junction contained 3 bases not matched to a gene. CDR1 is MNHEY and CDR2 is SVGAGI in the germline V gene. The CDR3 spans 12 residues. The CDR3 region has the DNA TGTGCCAGCTCCCAGGGGGACACTGAAGCTTTCTTT. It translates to CASSQGDTEAFF.

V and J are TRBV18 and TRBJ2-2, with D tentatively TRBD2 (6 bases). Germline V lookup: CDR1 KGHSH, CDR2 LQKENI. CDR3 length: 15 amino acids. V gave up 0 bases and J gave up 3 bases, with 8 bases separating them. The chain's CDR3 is CASSPPGSYTGELFF. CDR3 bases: TGTGCCAGCTCACCACCCGGGAGCTACACCGGGGAGCTGTTTTTT.

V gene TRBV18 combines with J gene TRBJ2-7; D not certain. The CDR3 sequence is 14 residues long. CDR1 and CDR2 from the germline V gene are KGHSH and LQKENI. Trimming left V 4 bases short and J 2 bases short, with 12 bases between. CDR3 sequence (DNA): TGTGCCAGCTCACGACCCGCTCCCCCCTACGAGCAGTACTTC. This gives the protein CASSRPAPPYEQYF.

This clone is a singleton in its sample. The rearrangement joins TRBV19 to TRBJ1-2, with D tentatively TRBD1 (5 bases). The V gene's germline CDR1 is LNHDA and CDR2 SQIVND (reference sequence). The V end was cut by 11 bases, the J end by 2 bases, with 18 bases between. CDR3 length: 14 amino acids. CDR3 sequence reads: CAGSPGLTNYGYTF. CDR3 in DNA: TGTGCCGGCAGCCCGGGACTGACGAACTATGGCTACACCTTC.

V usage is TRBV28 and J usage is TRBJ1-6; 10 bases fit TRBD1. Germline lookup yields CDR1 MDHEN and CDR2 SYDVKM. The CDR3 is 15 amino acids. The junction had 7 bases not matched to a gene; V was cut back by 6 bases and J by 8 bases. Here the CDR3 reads CASRPSGTGDSPLHF. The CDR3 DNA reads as TGTGCCAGCAGACCTTCTGGGACAGGGGATTCACCCCTCCACTTT.

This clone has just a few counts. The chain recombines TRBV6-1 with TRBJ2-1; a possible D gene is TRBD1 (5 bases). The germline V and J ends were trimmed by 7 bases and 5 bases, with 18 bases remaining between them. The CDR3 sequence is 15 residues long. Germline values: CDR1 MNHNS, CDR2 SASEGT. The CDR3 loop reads CASKPQGKGNNEQFF. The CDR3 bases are TGTGCCAGCAAACCCCAGGGAAAGGGGAACAATGAGCAGTTCTTC.

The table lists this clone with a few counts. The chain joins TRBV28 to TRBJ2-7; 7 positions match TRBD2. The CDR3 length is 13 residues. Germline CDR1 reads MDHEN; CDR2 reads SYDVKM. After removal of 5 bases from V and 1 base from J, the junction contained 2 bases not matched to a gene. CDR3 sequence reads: CASSLGGSYEQYF. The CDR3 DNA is TGTGCCAGCAGTCTCGGGGGGTCCTACGAGCAGTACTTC.

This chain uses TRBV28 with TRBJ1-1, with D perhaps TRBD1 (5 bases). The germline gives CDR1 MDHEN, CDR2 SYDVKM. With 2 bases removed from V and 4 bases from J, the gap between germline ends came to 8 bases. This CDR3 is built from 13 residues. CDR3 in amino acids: CASSLHGATEAFF. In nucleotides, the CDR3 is TGTGCCAGCAGTTTACATGGGGCCACTGAAGCTTTCTTT.

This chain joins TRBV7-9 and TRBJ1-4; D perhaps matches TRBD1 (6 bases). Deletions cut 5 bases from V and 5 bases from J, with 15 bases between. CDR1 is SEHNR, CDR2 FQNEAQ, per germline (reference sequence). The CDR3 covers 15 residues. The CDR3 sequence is CASSGGQFQNEKLFF. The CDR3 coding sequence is TGTGCCAGCAGCGGTGGACAGTTCCAGAATGAAAAACTGTTTTTT.

Here the CDR3 reads CASSPTKGPQKEEQYF. DNA of the CDR3: TGCGCCAGCAGCCCTACCAAGGGCCCACAGAAGGAAGAGCAGTACTTC. The chain uses TRBV5-1 and TRBJ2-7; D unresolved. This CDR3 is 16 amino acids long. V lost 4 bases to trimming and J lost 7 bases, with 24 bases between them. Germline V gene lookup returns CDR1 SGHRS and CDR2 YFSETQ.

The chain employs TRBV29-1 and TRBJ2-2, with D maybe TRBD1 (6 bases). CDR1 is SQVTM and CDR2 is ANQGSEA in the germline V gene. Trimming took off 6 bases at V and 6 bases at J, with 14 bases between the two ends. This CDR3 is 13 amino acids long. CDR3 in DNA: TGCAGCGTAAAACTCCACAGGGCCGGGGAGCTGTTTTTT. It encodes CSVKLHRAGELFF.